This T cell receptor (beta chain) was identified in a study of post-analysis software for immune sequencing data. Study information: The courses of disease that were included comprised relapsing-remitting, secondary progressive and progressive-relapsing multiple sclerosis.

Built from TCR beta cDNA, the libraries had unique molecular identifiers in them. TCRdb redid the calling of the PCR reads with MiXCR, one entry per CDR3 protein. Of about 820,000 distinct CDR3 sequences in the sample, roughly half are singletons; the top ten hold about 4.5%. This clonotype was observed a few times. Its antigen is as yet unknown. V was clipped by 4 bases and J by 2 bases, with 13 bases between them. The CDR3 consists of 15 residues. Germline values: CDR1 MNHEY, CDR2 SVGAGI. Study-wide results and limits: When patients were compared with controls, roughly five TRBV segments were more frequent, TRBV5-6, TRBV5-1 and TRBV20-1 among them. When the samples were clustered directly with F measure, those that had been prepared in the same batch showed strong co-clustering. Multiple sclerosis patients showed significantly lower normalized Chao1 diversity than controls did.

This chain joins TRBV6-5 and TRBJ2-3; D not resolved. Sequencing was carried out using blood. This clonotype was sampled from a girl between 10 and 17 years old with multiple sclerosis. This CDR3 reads CASSSPAGNTDTQYF. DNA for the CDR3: TGTGCCAGCAGTTCCCCCGCCGGAAACACAGATACGCAGTATTTT.